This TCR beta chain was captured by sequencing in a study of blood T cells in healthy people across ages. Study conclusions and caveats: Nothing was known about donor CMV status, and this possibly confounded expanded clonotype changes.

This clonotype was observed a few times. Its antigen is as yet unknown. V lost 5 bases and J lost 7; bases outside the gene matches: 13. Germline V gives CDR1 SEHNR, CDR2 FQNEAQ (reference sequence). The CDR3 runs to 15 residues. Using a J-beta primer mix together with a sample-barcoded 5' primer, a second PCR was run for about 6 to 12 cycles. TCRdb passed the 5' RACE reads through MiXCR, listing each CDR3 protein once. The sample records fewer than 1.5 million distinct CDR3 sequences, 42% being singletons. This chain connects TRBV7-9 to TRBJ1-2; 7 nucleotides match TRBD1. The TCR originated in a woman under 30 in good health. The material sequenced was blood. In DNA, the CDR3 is TGTGCCAGCAGCCCAATGTCAGGGGGATGGGTTGGCTACACCTTC. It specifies CASSPMSGGWVGYTF.